The rows below give T cell receptor beta chains drawn from one sample of a study of blood T cell repertoires in COVID-19. Sequencing used immunoSEQ multiplex PCR; TCRdb keeps in-frame clones, though not all of them. This sample has approximately 220,000 clones; 80% to 90% occur once, and the top ten carry 3.8%. Specimen: PBMCs or T cells enriched from blood (not recorded which). The receptors were sampled from a woman aged 40 to 50 with acute COVID-19. Each CDR3 is given with its conserved first and last residue. The order of the fields is V gene, clone size, D gene, J gene, CDR3 DNA, CDR3 protein. A D gene is named only where the DNA matches it firmly. Expanded clones get a size class; other rows say once, few or many, or leave the size out.

>TRBV4-3|-|TRBD1|TRBJ2-5
TGCGCCAGCAGCCCCGGACAGGGTTGGAAGACCCAGTACTTC
CASSPGQGWKTQYF
>TRBV18|-|TRBD1|TRBJ2-7
TGTGCCAGCTCATCGACAGGGGGCTTCTACGAGCAGTACTTC
CASSSTGGFYEQYF
>TRBV28|-|TRBD2|TRBJ2-1
TGTGCCAGCAGTTTGGGACTAGCGGGGTCGGGGGAGCAGTTCTTC
CASSLGLAGSGEQFF
>TRBV6-5|-|TRBD2|TRBJ2-7
TGTGCCAGCAGGGTGAAGCGGGAATCCTACGAGCAGTACTTC
CASRVKRESYEQYF
>TRBV29-1|-|-|TRBJ1-1
TGCAGCGCTGGTGGGCAAGGCACTGAAGCTTTCTTT
CSAGGQGTEAFF
>TRBV4-2|-|TRBD2|TRBJ2-7
TGTGCCAGCAGCAAGCGGGAGTTCGAGCAGTACTTC
CASSKREFEQYF
>TRBV7-3|-|TRBD2|TRBJ2-2
TGTGCCAGCAGCTTAGCGGGAGGAGGAGCCAGGGAGCTGTTTTTT
CASSLAGGGARELFF
>TRBV10-2|few|-|TRBJ1-6
TGCGCCAGCAGCCCTGTCAGGGGAGATTCACCCCTCCACTTT
CASSPVRGDSPLHF
>TRBV5-1|few|TRBD2|TRBJ2-7
TGCGCCAGCGCTCCCGGGACTAGCGGGAGGGCTTACGAGCAGTACTTC
CASAPGTSGRAYEQYF
>TRBV5-1|-|-|TRBJ2-3
TGCGCCAGCAGCCGTGGCGGGGCGGATACGCAGTATTTT
CASSRGGADTQYF
>TRBV16|-|TRBD2|TRBJ2-7
TGTGCCAGCAGCCCTGGGACTACTAACTCCTACGAGCAGTACTTC
CASSPGTTNSYEQYF
>TRBV5-6|-|TRBD2|TRBJ2-3
TGTGCCAGCAGCCAACCCGGACTAGCGGGAGATACGCAGTATTTT
CASSQPGLAGDTQYF
>TRBV7-9|-|-|TRBJ1-3
TGTGCCAGCAGCAGAGACAGCTCTGGAAACACCATATATTTT
CASSRDSSGNTIYF
>TRBV27|-|TRBD1|TRBJ2-7
TGTGCCAGTGCACCGACAGGGAACAACGAGCAGTACTTC
CASAPTGNNEQYF
>TRBV10-3|-|-|TRBJ2-7
TGTGCCATCAGTGACGGCGGGGGCCCCTCCTACGAGCAGTACTTC
CAISDGGGPSYEQYF
>TRBV28|-|-|TRBJ1-2
TGTGCCAGCAGTTTAGCCAGGGTGAGTGGCTACACCTTC
CASSLARVSGYTF
>TRBV7-2|once|-|TRBJ2-7
TGTGCCAGCAGGAGGGAGTTATCTCTGGGCGAGCAGTACTTC
CASRRELSLGEQYF
>TRBV4-1|once|TRBD1|TRBJ1-2
TGCGCCAGCAGCCGTACAGGGGCCCCCTATGGCTACACCTTC
CASSRTGAPYGYTF
>TRBV2|-|TRBD2|TRBJ2-1
TGTGCCAGCAGGCAGCGGGAGATCTCCTACAATGAGCAGTTCTTC
CASRQREISYNEQFF
>TRBV18|-|-|TRBJ2-3
TGTGCCAGCTCCCGTTTCTCCCAGGATACGCAGTATTTT
CASSRFSQDTQYF
>TRBV6-5|-|TRBD2|TRBJ2-1
TGTGCAAGTATAGCAGGGTCTAGCGGGAGGGCCGGCCTGTTCTTC
CASIAGSSGRAGLFF
>TRBV7-9|large|TRBD1|TRBJ1-5
TGTGCCAGCAGCTTAGGAATGTCGGACAGGGGGCTGGGGCAGCCCCAGCATTTT
CASSLGMSDRGLGQPQHF
>TRBV6-5|-|TRBD2|TRBJ2-7
TGTGCCAGCAGTTTAGCGGGAGGGCCTTATGAGCAGTACTTC
CASSLAGGPYEQYF
>TRBV4-3|-|TRBD1|TRBJ2-7
TGCGCCAGCAGCACAGCCCGGGACAGCCTTTACGAGCAGTACTTC
CASSTARDSLYEQYF
>TRBV11-2|once|-|TRBJ1-6
TGTGCCAGCAGCGTACAGGGTGGTAATTCACCCCTCCACTTT
CASSVQGGNSPLHF
>TRBV16|once|TRBD1|TRBJ2-7
TGTGCCAGCAGCCAGGGACAGGGTGGGACCTACGAGCAGTACTTC
CASSQGQGGTYEQYF
>TRBV15|once|TRBD2|TRBJ2-1
TGTGCCACCAGCAGAGAACAGATTGGACTAGCGGGAAACAATGAGCAGTTCTTC
CATSREQIGLAGNNEQFF
>TRBV4-3|-|TRBD2|TRBJ2-2
TGCGCCAGCAGCCATGGTTTTAGCGGGAGAGCCGGGGAGCTGTTTTTT
CASSHGFSGRAGELFF
>TRBV28|-|-|TRBJ1-6
TGTGCCAGCAGTCTTCCTCGGGGTCAGGGGAATTCACCCCTCCACTTT
CASSLPRGQGNSPLHF
>TRBV6-5|few|TRBD2|TRBJ2-7
TGTGCCAGCAGTTACTCGAGAGTCGGGAGGGCCGTCGAGCAGTACTTC
CASSYSRVGRAVEQYF
>TRBV20-1|-|TRBD1|TRBJ1-5
TGCAGTGCTATTGAACGACAGGGAGGCAATCAGCCCCAGCATTTT
CSAIERQGGNQPQHF
>TRBV5-4|-|TRBD1|TRBJ2-7
TGTGCCAGCAGCTCGTTGCACCGGACAGGGGGTTCCAACGAGCAGTACTTC
CASSSLHRTGGSNEQYF
>TRBV7-9|-|-|TRBJ1-5
TGTGCCAGCAGAACATTAAGCAATCAGCCCCAGCATTTT
CASRTLSNQPQHF
>TRBV7-9|once|-|TRBJ2-7
TGTGCCAGCAGCTTTCAGTCAGGCTCCTACGAGCAGTACTTC
CASSFQSGSYEQYF
>TRBV30|-|TRBD1|TRBJ1-5
TGTGCCTGGAGTGTACAGGGGAATCAGCCCCAGCATTTT
CAWSVQGNQPQHF
>TRBV5-4|-|TRBD1|TRBJ1-2
TGTGCCAGCAGCTACGGCTTGGACAGGGGGCTTCTTAGCTATGGCTACACCTTC
CASSYGLDRGLLSYGYTF
>TRBV19|-|-|TRBJ1-6
TGTGCCAGTGCCGGACAGATCCATAATTCACCCCTCCACTTT
CASAGQIHNSPLHF
>TRBV28|-|TRBD1|TRBJ1-2
TGTGCCATCGGGGACAGGGGAAACTATGGCTACACCTTC
CAIGDRGNYGYTF
>TRBV7-2|-|TRBD2|TRBJ2-1
TGTGCCAGCAGCTTAGCGTCCACTAGCGGGACCTACAATGAGCAGTTCTTC
CASSLASTSGTYNEQFF
>TRBV7-9|-|TRBD2|TRBJ2-1
TGTGCCAGCAGCCCCGGACTAGCGGGGTACAATGAGCAGTTCTTC
CASSPGLAGYNEQFF
>TRBV28|-|-|TRBJ1-2
TGTGCCAGCAGTTTGTCGGACAGTAACTATGGCTACACCTTC
CASSLSDSNYGYTF
>TRBV5-1|-|TRBD1|TRBJ2-3
TGCGCCAGCAGCTTGTCCAGGGGGAGCACAGATACGCAGTATTTT
CASSLSRGSTDTQYF
>TRBV28|-|TRBD2|TRBJ2-3
TGTGCCAGCAGTCGCCCCGTAGCGGGAGGGGCAGATACGCAGTATTTT
CASSRPVAGGADTQYF
>TRBV4-2|once|-|TRBJ2-2
TGTGCCAGCAGCCCGAGATCTTCCGGGGAGCTGTTTTTT
CASSPRSSGELFF
>TRBV24-1|-|TRBD2|TRBJ2-1
TGTGCCACCACCGAAGCGGGAGGGGTAAACAATGAGCAGTTCTTC
CATTEAGGVNNEQFF
>TRBV3-1/TRBV3-2|once|-|TRBJ2-2
TGTGCCAGCAGCCGCGGGGCGGGGGCGGGCACCGGGGAGCTGTTTTTT
CASSRGAGAGTGELFF
>TRBV29-1|-|-|TRBJ2-5
TGCAGCGTTGAGGCGGGTCTCCAAGAGACCCAGTACTTC
CSVEAGLQETQYF
>TRBV16|-|TRBD2|TRBJ2-1
TGTGCCAGCAGCCAAGGTACTAGCGGGAGGGCTAGTGAGCAGTTCTTC
CASSQGTSGRASEQFF
>TRBV24-1|-|-|TRBJ1-1
TGTGCCACCAGTGATTTGGGCAACACTGAAGCTTTCTTT
CATSDLGNTEAFF
>TRBV5-1|-|TRBD1|TRBJ1-1
TGCGCCAGCAGCCCAGGGACAGGGAACACTGAAGCTTTCTTT
CASSPGTGNTEAFF
>TRBV12-5|-|-|TRBJ1-1
TGTGCTAGTGGCCCAGGGGAGCGGAACACTGAAGCTTTCTTT
CASGPGERNTEAFF
>TRBV9|-|-|TRBJ2-3
TGTGCCAGCAGCCGGAGCTCTTCGGATACGCAGTATTTT
CASSRSSSDTQYF
>TRBV11-3|-|-|TRBJ2-2
TGTGCCACTGAGCAGGGGCGCCCCCTTAACACCGGGGAGCTGTTTTTT
CATEQGRPLNTGELFF
>TRBV11-2|-|TRBD2|TRBJ2-3
TGTGCCAGCAGCGACCCCGGGAGGGTTATAACCACAGATACGCAGTATTTT
CASSDPGRVITTDTQYF
>TRBV5-6|-|-|TRBJ1-2
TGTGCCAGCAGCTCGACAGGATTTCCCTATGGCTACACCTTC
CASSSTGFPYGYTF